This record concerns one T cell receptor beta chain sequence. Use of 60 Vbeta and 13 Jbeta primers characterized the PCR. Using immunoSEQ multiplex PCR, the repertoire was profiled, and TCRdb retains in-frame clones only, with some absent. This table has 90,000 to 110,000 clones, 10% to 15% appearing once. These data belong to a study of cytomegalovirus exposure and HLA in healthy donors. CDR3 size: 15 residues. Germline CDR1 reads SNHLY; CDR2 reads FYNNEI. Trimming removed 7 bases from V and 2 bases from J; junction bases left unmatched: 6. The sample consisted of PBMCs. The chain joins TRBV2 to TRBJ2-3; 10 nucleotides line up with TRBD2. This TCR derives from a middle-aged man in good health and CMV-seropositive. This chain's CDR3 is CASMGAGGNTDTQYF. The CDR3 nucleotides read TGTGCCAGCATGGGAGCGGGAGGGAACACAGATACGCAGTATTTT.